Below, 12 T cell receptor beta chains from the same sample are listed, as sequenced in a study of CD8 T cells in ankylosing spondylitis. A single record per CDR3 protein comes from TCRdb applying MiXCR to the 5' RACE reads. The sample has around 130,000 distinct CDR3 sequences, about 6.4% seen once. The specimen sequenced was blood, either unsorted or a sorted T cell fraction (not recorded which). All receptors come from a male donor with ankylosing spondylitis or in good health (not recorded which).

This clonotype has ten or more counts. The rearrangement joins TRBV28 to TRBJ2-6, with D hard to call. Germline V gene sequence: CDR1 MDHEN, CDR2 SYDVKM. This CDR3 has 16 amino acids. V was cut by 7 bases and J by 0 bases, with 13 bases left in between. This CDR3 reads CASNGRPYSGANVLTF. The CDR3 DNA reads TGTGCCAGCAACGGCAGACCCTACTCTGGGGCCAACGTCCTGACTTTC.

This clonotype was counted many times. This CDR3 is CASSFILGGANTEAFF. Written as DNA, the CDR3 is TGCGCCAGCAGCTTCATCCTAGGCGGGGCGAACACTGAAGCTTTCTTT. V is TRBV5-1 and J is TRBJ1-1, with D possibly matching TRBD1 (5 bases). From germline, CDR1 is SGHRS and CDR2 YFSETQ. The V and J ends lost 2 bases and 1 base respectively, with 15 bases between them. This CDR3 has 16 amino acids.

A few counts support this clonotype. V is TRBV30 and J is TRBJ2-3; 10 bases are a match to TRBD2. The CDR3 extends over 15 amino acids. Losses at the gene ends were 0 bases for V and 6 bases for J; bases not matched to a gene: 6. Germline assignment: CDR1 GTSNPN and CDR2 SVGIG (reference sequence). This chain's CDR3 is CAWSVGLADPDTQYF. For the CDR3, the DNA is TGTGCCTGGAGTGTTGGACTAGCGGATCCGGATACGCAGTATTTT.

The table lists this clonotype with many counts. The chain couples TRBV28 to TRBJ2-7; 7 nucleotides match TRBD2. CDR3 size: 14 residues. CDR1 and CDR2 (germline): MDHEN, SYDVKM. Trimming removed 2 bases from V and 2 bases from J; junction bases left unmatched: 3. Written as DNA, the CDR3 is TGTGCCAGCAGTTTAGTGGGAGGGCCCTACGAGCAGTACTTC. The encoded protein is CASSLVGGPYEQYF.

V gene TRBV7-8 combines with J gene TRBJ2-5, with D uncertain. Trimming pared 6 bases from V and 1 base from J, leaving 9 bases between. The germline gives CDR1 SGHVS, CDR2 FQNEAQ. The CDR3 length is 13 residues. The CDR3 DNA is TGTGCCAGCAGAGCCGGGCCCCAAGAGACCCAGTACTTC. Its protein is CASRAGPQETQYF.

This clonotype came up many times. The V gene is TRBV7-8, the J gene TRBJ2-7; weak D call: TRBD1 (6 bases). Germline V gene data show CDR1 as SGHVS and CDR2 as FQNEAQ. The CDR3 extends over 15 amino acids. Trimming stripped 1 base from V and 2 bases from J, with 12 bases between. The CDR3 DNA follows: TGTGCCAGCAGCTTAGAGACAGGTCCGACCTACGAGCAGTACTTC. Encoded protein: CASSLETGPTYEQYF.

The V and J genes are TRBV11-2 and TRBJ1-2, with D perhaps TRBD1 (6 bases). The CDR3 consists of 13 residues. Germline V gives CDR1 SGHAT, CDR2 FQNNGV. Trimming cost V 3 bases and J 8 bases, with 13 bases left between them. The CDR3 loop reads CASSFGGAAGYTF. The DNA for the CDR3 is TGTGCCAGCAGCTTTGGGGGGGCCGCGGGCTACACCTTC.

This clonotype was recorded at least ten times. This sequence joins TRBV20-1 and TRBJ1-2, with D possibly matching TRBD1 (5 bases). Between the trimmed V and J ends, which lost 5 bases and 2 bases, there was a span of 12 bases. CDR3 length: 13 residues. CDR1 and CDR2 from the germline V gene are DFQATT and SNEGSKA (reference sequence). DNA for the CDR3: TGCAGTGCTTATAAGACAGAAAACTATGGCTACACCTTC. It translates to CSAYKTENYGYTF.

This clonotype was observed many times. The gene calls are TRBV5-1 and TRBJ1-1; no definite D call. V was clipped by 1 base and J by 2 bases, with 9 bases between them. Looked up from germline, CDR1 is SGHRS and CDR2 is YFSETQ. This CDR3 has 14 residues. The CDR3 DNA reads TGCGCCAGCAGCTTGATCTTAGGAAACACTGAAGCTTTCTTT. Protein product: CASSLILGNTEAFF.

This clonotype was seen many times. The chain has TRBV28 and TRBJ1-5, with D perhaps matching TRBD1 (5 bases). Looked up from germline, CDR1 is MDHEN and CDR2 is SYDVKM. With 5 bases removed from V and 11 bases from J, the gap between germline ends came to 10 bases. CDR3 length: 11 residues. CDR3 residues: CASSGTRTQHF. The CDR3 DNA follows: TGTGCCAGCAGTGGGACCAGAACCCAGCATTTT.

Ten or more counts support this clonotype. This rearrangement joins TRBV11-1 to TRBJ2-6; D might be TRBD1 or TRBD2, each matching 5 bases. The CDR3 length is 17 residues. The germline V gene encodes CDR1 SGHAT and CDR2 FQDESV (reference sequence). The V gene lost 5 bases and the J gene lost 0 bases, with 14 bases spanning the gap. This CDR3 is CASSHDSEGSGANVLTF. The DNA for the CDR3 is TGTGCCAGCAGCCACGACAGTGAGGGCTCTGGGGCCAACGTCCTGACTTTC.

The CDR3 bases are TGTGCCAGCAGCTTAACGGGAGTCCCGCCCGGAGATACGCAGTATTTT. Protein sequence: CASSLTGVPPGDTQYF. The V gene is TRBV7-3, the J gene TRBJ2-3, with D perhaps matching TRBD2 (5 bases). From germline, CDR1 is SGHTA and CDR2 FQGTGA. Trimming pared 0 bases from V and 5 bases from J, leaving 15 bases between. The CDR3 consists of 16 residues. The full variable domain, with the rest looked up from reference TRBV7-3 and TRBJ2-3, is GAGVSQTPSNKVTEKGKYVELRCDPISGHTALYWYRQSLGQGPEFLIYFQGTGAADDSGLPNDRFFAVRPEGSVSTLKIQRTERGDSAVYLCASSLTGVPPGDTQYFGPGTRLTVL.